This TCR beta chain was recorded in a study of T-cell reconstitution after alpha-beta-depleted transplantation in children. Study-level points and caveats: Roughly two months post-transplant, alpha-beta T cells reportedly originated from several hundred graft clones that had expanded.

During its preparation, the TCRbeta library received unique molecular identifiers. Each CDR3 protein is one row after TCRdb ran MiXCR on the PCR reads. The sample shows 450,000 to 600,000 distinct CDR3 sequences, under 12% of them seen only once. This clonotype came up many times. Its antigen is undetermined. The CDR3 totals 15 residues. V was clipped by 3 bases and J by 5 bases, with 16 bases between them. The chain has TRBV12-3 or TRBV12-4 and TRBJ2-5, with D possibly being TRBD2 (5 bases). The source was PBMCs, collected before TCRalphabeta/CD19-depleted stem cell transplant. The receptor was isolated from a child aged 2-15 years with inherited bone marrow failure, due to receive a stem cell transplant. The CDR3 region has the DNA TGTGCCAGCAGTTTCAGCGGACTTCTGGGTGAGACCCAGTACTTC. Protein sequence: CASSFSGLLGETQYF.